This is a list of T cell receptor beta chains from one sample in a study of T-cell reconstitution after alpha-beta-depleted transplantation in children. TCRdb reanalysed the PCR reads using MiXCR and keeps one entry per CDR3 protein. The sample records 100,000 to 150,000 distinct CDR3 sequences, approximately 22% being singletons. The sequences come from PBMCs, mostly from graft donor cells, collected 180 days after TCRalphabeta/CD19-depleted stem cell transplant. The receptors stem from a male patient under 10 years old who had a stem cell transplant for chronic granulomatous disease, so the T cells may come from the graft donor. Both conserved end residues are part of each CDR3. The order of the fields is J gene, clone size, D gene, V gene, CDR3 DNA, CDR3 protein. The D gene is left open where the match is weak. Not every row has a clone size; where given, it reads once, few, many or a size class.

J gene: TRBJ2-1
clone size: many
D gene: NA
V gene: TRBV20-1
CDR3 DNA: TGCAGTGCTAGAGAGCGGATTAGCTCCTACAATGAGCAGTTCTTC
CDR3 protein: CSARERISSYNEQFF

J gene: TRBJ1-6
clone size: many
D gene: NA
V gene: TRBV12-3/TRBV12-4
CDR3 DNA: TGTGCCAGCAGTTATTACAGGGAGGACTCACCCCTCCACTTT
CDR3 protein: CASSYYREDSPLHF

J gene: TRBJ2-1
clone size: many
D gene: TRBD2
V gene: TRBV3-1
CDR3 DNA: TGTGCCAGCAGCTTCACGGGTAGCGGGAGGGTCAATGAGCAGTTCTTC
CDR3 protein: CASSFTGSGRVNEQFF

J gene: TRBJ2-3
clone size: few
D gene: TRBD1
V gene: TRBV29-1
CDR3 DNA: TGCAGCGTGACAGGGGTGGGCACAGATACGCAGTATTTT
CDR3 protein: CSVTGVGTDTQYF

J gene: TRBJ1-3
clone size: many
D gene: NA
V gene: TRBV5-1
CDR3 DNA: TGCGCCAGCAGCCGAGCCGGGACCTCTGGAAACACCATATATTTT
CDR3 protein: CASSRAGTSGNTIYF

J gene: TRBJ1-2
clone size: few
D gene: TRBD1
V gene: TRBV7-2
CDR3 DNA: TGTGCCAGCAGCTTAGCGGGGGGACAGGGAGCTAACTATGGCTACACCTTC
CDR3 protein: CASSLAGGQGANYGYTF

J gene: TRBJ2-5
clone size: NA
D gene: NA
V gene: TRBV12-3/TRBV12-4
CDR3 DNA: TGTGCCAGCAGCTCCGGGACAAACCAAGAGACCCAGTACTTC
CDR3 protein: CASSSGTNQETQYF

J gene: TRBJ2-5
clone size: medium-sized
D gene: TRBD1
V gene: TRBV20-1
CDR3 DNA: TGCAGTGCTAGATCCTACAGGGGAAAAGAGACCCAGTACTTC
CDR3 protein: CSARSYRGKETQYF

J gene: TRBJ2-5
clone size: NA
D gene: NA
V gene: TRBV5-7
CDR3 DNA: TGTGCCAGCAGCTTGTTCGCAGGGTCCCAAGGGACCCAGTACTTC
CDR3 protein: CASSLFAGSQGTQYF

J gene: TRBJ2-2
clone size: NA
D gene: TRBD2
V gene: TRBV7-9
CDR3 DNA: TGTGCCAGCAGCCTAAGGACTAGCGGGAGCGGCGGGGAGCTGTTTTTT
CDR3 protein: CASSLRTSGSGGELFF

J gene: TRBJ2-4
clone size: NA
D gene: NA
V gene: TRBV15
CDR3 DNA: TGTGCCACCAGCAGAGATTGGGACAAAGCCAAAAACATTCAGTACTTC
CDR3 protein: CATSRDWDKAKNIQYF

J gene: TRBJ1-2
clone size: NA
D gene: NA
V gene: TRBV5-1
CDR3 DNA: TGCGCCAGCAGCTTGGACGCAGGGGACGATGGCTACACCTTC
CDR3 protein: CASSLDAGDDGYTF

J gene: TRBJ2-3
clone size: many
D gene: TRBD2
V gene: TRBV9
CDR3 DNA: TGTGCCAGCAGCGTAGACGTGGCGGGGGGCACAGATACGCAGTATTTT
CDR3 protein: CASSVDVAGGTDTQYF

J gene: TRBJ2-2
clone size: many
D gene: NA
V gene: TRBV12-3/TRBV12-4
CDR3 DNA: TGTGCCAGCAGATCCCAAATCCACACCGGGGAGCTGTTTTTT
CDR3 protein: CASRSQIHTGELFF

J gene: TRBJ1-1
clone size: NA
D gene: NA
V gene: TRBV5-1
CDR3 DNA: TGCGCCAGCAGCTTGTTCGGGGGAGTGAACACTGAAGCTTTCTTT
CDR3 protein: CASSLFGGVNTEAFF

J gene: TRBJ2-2
clone size: many
D gene: NA
V gene: TRBV5-6
CDR3 DNA: TGTGCCAGCAGCTTATTCTACTCGTGGCGGACGAACACCGGGGAGCTGTTTTTT
CDR3 protein: CASSLFYSWRTNTGELFF

J gene: TRBJ1-2
clone size: many
D gene: NA
V gene: TRBV10-2
CDR3 DNA: TGCGCCAGCAGTGAGTGGTCTAACTATGGCTACACCTTC
CDR3 protein: CASSEWSNYGYTF

J gene: TRBJ2-7
clone size: NA
D gene: TRBD2
V gene: TRBV24-1
CDR3 DNA: TGTGCCACCAGTCCAAGCGGGACTACTAACTACGAGCAGTACTTC
CDR3 protein: CATSPSGTTNYEQYF

J gene: TRBJ2-7
clone size: NA
D gene: TRBD2
V gene: TRBV5-1
CDR3 DNA: TGCGCCATCAAGCGGGAGTTGGTCTACGAGCAGTACTTC
CDR3 protein: CAIKRELVYEQYF

J gene: TRBJ1-6
clone size: many
D gene: NA
V gene: TRBV6-5
CDR3 DNA: TGTGCCAGCAGTTACTCGATCAGTTTTCTCGATAATTCACCCCTCCACTTT
CDR3 protein: CASSYSISFLDNSPLHF

J gene: TRBJ1-3
clone size: NA
D gene: NA
V gene: TRBV11-1
CDR3 DNA: TGTGCCAGCAGCCCGGGACACGCAAATGAAGTGAATTCTGGAAACACCATATATTTT
CDR3 protein: CASSPGHANEVNSGNTIYF

J gene: TRBJ2-7
clone size: many
D gene: NA
V gene: TRBV20-1
CDR3 DNA: NA
CDR3 protein: CSARLFFGDTVYEQYF

J gene: TRBJ2-5
clone size: NA
D gene: TRBD2
V gene: TRBV12-3/TRBV12-4
CDR3 DNA: TGTGCCAGCAGTTTAGTCGCATCGGGAGGGCCGCTGAGAGAGACCCAGTACTTC
CDR3 protein: CASSLVASGGPLRETQYF